A selection of T cell receptor beta chains follows, all from one sample in a study of T cell changes during pregnancy in multiple sclerosis. Using immunoSEQ multiplex PCR, the repertoire was profiled, and TCRdb retains in-frame clones only, with some absent. The sample yields under 85,000 clones, 75% to 95% seen once. This sample comprised CD4+ T cells from peripheral blood mononuclear cells, obtained in the third trimester of pregnancy. All receptors come from a female donor in good health, enrolled as a control in a pregnancy study. CDR3s include the opening cysteine and the closing phenylalanine or tryptophan.

j_call,v_call,cdr3_aa
TRBJ1-2,TRBV7-5,CARSLVISGPAADYGYTF
TRBJ1-1,TRBV18,CASSPAQPGTATEAFF
TRBJ2-1,TRBV2,CASRSFQAGGSYNEQFF
TRBJ2-2,TRBV6-5,CASSSTGSRNTGELFF
TRBJ1-2,TRBV19,CASSIMETGGIGSYTF
TRBJ2-5,TRBV2,CAARKGETQYF
TRBJ2-5,TRBV30,CAWSVLSVETQYF
TRBJ1-1,TRBV19,CASSPDGTEAFF
TRBJ1-4,TRBV30,CAWSLRGNEKLFF
TRBJ2-5,TRBV2,CASSEPGGYQETQYF
TRBJ1-3,TRBV5-4,CASSPRAGPSGNTIYF
TRBJ2-2,TRBV9,CASSVSAGGDTGELFF
TRBJ1-2,TRBV5-1,CASTTGGENYGYTF
TRBJ2-7,TRBV7-9,CASSARAEPSYEQYF
TRBJ1-1,TRBV4-2,CASRRTRLNTEAFF
TRBJ1-1,TRBV5-4,CASSSRGNTEAFF
TRBJ1-2,TRBV19,CASSFSLDRGGSQGYTF
TRBJ2-2,TRBV7-2,CASSLRSAGGLNTGELFF
TRBJ1-3,TRBV5-1,CASSLTAGENTIYF
TRBJ2-3,TRBV20-1,CGGRYFDTQYF
TRBJ2-3,TRBV6-1,CASRDRDSSTDTQYF
TRBJ2-1,TRBV4-1,CASSHVGTSGGSTYNEQFF
TRBJ1-4,TRBV18,CASSRNAGGDEKLFF
TRBJ1-1,TRBV7-9,CASSLGQLNTEAFF
TRBJ1-2,TRBV29-1,CSVTVSLGGYTF
TRBJ1-1,TRBV5-1,CASSLLGDTEAFF
TRBJ2-3,TRBV9,CASSLGQGDTQYF
TRBJ2-5,TRBV19,CASSGRGETQYF
TRBJ1-2,TRBV4-2,CASSQETGAYTF
TRBJ1-2,TRBV7-2,CASSRRGGSISYGYTF
TRBJ1-1,TRBV19,CASRDRVTTEAFF
TRBJ2-7,TRBV27,CASSPLTGEGYEQYF
TRBJ2-3,TRBV10-2,CASSIAGADTQYF
TRBJ2-2,TRBV9,CASSVGEGANTGELFF
TRBJ2-7,TRBV6-5,CASRVTGSYEQYF
TRBJ2-1,TRBV4-1,CASSHITSGGYNEQFF
TRBJ1-1,TRBV10-3,CASKGGSVDTEAFF
TRBJ2-7,TRBV19,CASSIGGTTQYEQYF
TRBJ1-4,TRBV18,CASSRMTGANEKLFF
TRBJ2-7,TRBV4-2,CASSPASGSLDEQYF
TRBJ2-3,TRBV5-4,CASSPRGLEGTDTQYF
TRBJ1-5,TRBV18,CASSPPEGSNNQPQHF
TRBJ2-3,TRBV27,CASSSRIAGGADTQYF
TRBJ2-7,TRBV7-2,CASSFSAGGLSSYEQYF
TRBJ1-1,TRBV7-9,CASSFAGTGGTEAFF
TRBJ1-1,TRBV7-9,CASSLRRVTEAFF
TRBJ1-5,TRBV7-9,CATDIGTGAMNSNQPQHF
TRBJ1-3,TRBV30,CAWSVGGGRKGNTIYF
TRBJ1-6,TRBV30,CAWSGGGSYNSPLHF
TRBJ1-1,TRBV7-2,CASSPRQGPLNTEAFF
TRBJ2-7,TRBV30,CAWSKTGYYEQYF
TRBJ1-5,TRBV5-4,CASSLGTGIGQPQHF
TRBJ2-2,TRBV7-8,CASSFDSVRGELFF
TRBJ2-7,TRBV5-4,CASSPKQGPSRTTSEQYF
TRBJ1-2,TRBV7-9,CASSLAGSETYGYTF
TRBJ1-4,TRBV18,CASSPRGQAREKLFF
TRBJ1-1,TRBV5-1,CASTRGDSLNTEAFF
TRBJ2-5,TRBV13,CASSPGQGVQETQYF